This T cell receptor beta chain was obtained from a study of blood T cell repertoires in COVID-19. The wider study: PBMCs, B-cell-depleted T cells, or T cells were the source of the cDNA or gDNA that made up the material.

Clones were sequenced by immunoSEQ multiplex PCR, and TCRdb holds only the in-frame ones, with some missing. This sample has some 150,000 clones; about 88% occur once, and the top ten carry about 1%. The sequenced material came from peripheral blood. This clonotype was obtained from a man in his forties or fifties with acute or convalescent COVID-19.

The CDR3 DNA reads as TGTGCCAGCAGCCCCCTAGGGGTTCTTGGGGCCAACGTCCTGACTTTC. It codes for CASSPLGVLGANVLTF. This sequence joins TRBV7-9 and TRBJ2-6, with a tentative D call TRBD1 (5 bases). V shed 5 bases and J shed 3 bases, with 14 bases lying between them. This CDR3 spans 16 amino acids. Looked up from germline, CDR1 is SEHNR and CDR2 is FQNEAQ (reference sequence).